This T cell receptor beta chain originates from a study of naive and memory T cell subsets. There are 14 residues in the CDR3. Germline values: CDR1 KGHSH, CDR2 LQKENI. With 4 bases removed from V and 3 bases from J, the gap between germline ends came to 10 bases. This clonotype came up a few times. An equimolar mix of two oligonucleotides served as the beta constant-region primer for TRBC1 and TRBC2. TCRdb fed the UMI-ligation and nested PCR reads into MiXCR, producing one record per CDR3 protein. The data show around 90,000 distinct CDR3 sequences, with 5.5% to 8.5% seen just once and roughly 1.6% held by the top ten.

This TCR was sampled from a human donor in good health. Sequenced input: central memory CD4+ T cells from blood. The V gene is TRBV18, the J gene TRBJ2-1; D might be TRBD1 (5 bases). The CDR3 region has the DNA TGTGCCAGCTCACTTCGACAGAACTACAATGAGCAGTTCTTC. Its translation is CASSLRQNYNEQFF.